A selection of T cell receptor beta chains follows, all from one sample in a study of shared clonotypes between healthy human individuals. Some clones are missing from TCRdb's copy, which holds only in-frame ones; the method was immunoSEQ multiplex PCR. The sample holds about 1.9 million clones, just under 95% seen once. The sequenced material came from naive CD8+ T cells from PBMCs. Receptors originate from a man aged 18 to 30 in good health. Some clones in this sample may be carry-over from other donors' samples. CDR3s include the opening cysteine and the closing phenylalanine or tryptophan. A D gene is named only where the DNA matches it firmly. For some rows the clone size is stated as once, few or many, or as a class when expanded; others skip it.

CDR3nt: TGTGCCAGCAGCGCAGGGGGCGCCTGGTACACTGAAGCTTTCTTT
CDR3aa: CASSAGGAWYTEAFF
v_gene: TRBV6-1
j_gene: TRBJ1-1
d_gene: TRBD1
abundance: -

CDR3nt: TGCGCCAGCAGCTTGGTTGGAGGGTTGAACACTGAAGCTTTCTTT
CDR3aa: CASSLVGGLNTEAFF
v_gene: TRBV5-1
j_gene: TRBJ1-1
d_gene: -
abundance: -

CDR3nt: TGCAGCGTTGAAGATTTTACGGGGAAGAAGGGGAACTATGGCTACACCTTC
CDR3aa: CSVEDFTGKKGNYGYTF
v_gene: TRBV29-1
j_gene: TRBJ1-2
d_gene: -
abundance: -

CDR3nt: TGTGCCAGCAGTTTAGACAGAGGAGAGACCCAGTACTTC
CDR3aa: CASSLDRGETQYF
v_gene: TRBV27
j_gene: TRBJ2-5
d_gene: -
abundance: -

CDR3nt: TGTGCCATCCTGAGCGGGAGCGACTCCTACGAGCAGTACTTC
CDR3aa: CAILSGSDSYEQYF
v_gene: TRBV2
j_gene: TRBJ2-7
d_gene: TRBD2
abundance: -

CDR3nt: TGTGCCAGCTCACCCTTCCCTGGAGAAGGGGAAAAACTGTTTTTT
CDR3aa: CASSPFPGEGEKLFF
v_gene: TRBV18
j_gene: TRBJ1-4
d_gene: -
abundance: few

CDR3nt: TGTGCCAGCAGTGAATGGCTCACCGGGGAGCTGTTTTTT
CDR3aa: CASSEWLTGELFF
v_gene: TRBV6-1
j_gene: TRBJ2-2
d_gene: -
abundance: once

CDR3nt: TGCGCCACCCGGGGAGGGGACGAGGGACAGCCCCAGCATTTT
CDR3aa: CATRGGDEGQPQHF
v_gene: TRBV10-2
j_gene: TRBJ1-5
d_gene: -
abundance: once

CDR3nt: TGTGCCAGTCGTTCGGGACTAGCTACCACAGATACGCAGTATTTT
CDR3aa: CASRSGLATTDTQYF
v_gene: TRBV19
j_gene: TRBJ2-3
d_gene: TRBD2
abundance: -

CDR3nt: TGTGCCAGCCTACCGGAGCTGTTTTTT
CDR3aa: CASLPELFF
v_gene: TRBV7-9
j_gene: TRBJ2-2
d_gene: -
abundance: few

CDR3nt: TGTGCCAGCAGTTCGTTGCTAGATGTCCCCTACGAGCAGTACTTC
CDR3aa: CASSSLLDVPYEQYF
v_gene: TRBV11-2
j_gene: TRBJ2-7
d_gene: -
abundance: -

CDR3nt: TGTGCCAGCAGCCAACAGAGCTCCTATAATTCACCCCTCCACTTT
CDR3aa: CASSQQSSYNSPLHF
v_gene: TRBV4-2
j_gene: TRBJ1-6
d_gene: -
abundance: -

CDR3nt: TGTGCCAGCAGTCAGGGACGCCGCTACGAGCAGTACTTC
CDR3aa: CASSQGRRYEQYF
v_gene: TRBV6-5
j_gene: TRBJ2-7
d_gene: -
abundance: -

CDR3nt: TGTGCCAGCAGTCCGACGACTAGGTCGGATGAGACCCAGTACTTC
CDR3aa: CASSPTTRSDETQYF
v_gene: TRBV28
j_gene: TRBJ2-5
d_gene: -
abundance: once

CDR3nt: TGTGCCAGCAGCTTAGCTACAGGGGGAAACACCATATATTTT
CDR3aa: CASSLATGGNTIYF
v_gene: TRBV7-2
j_gene: TRBJ1-3
d_gene: -
abundance: once

CDR3nt: TGCGCCAGCAGCCAAGATGTCGCCCGGGGACTAGCGGGGGGCACAGATACGCAGTATTTT
CDR3aa: CASSQDVARGLAGGTDTQYF
v_gene: TRBV4-3
j_gene: TRBJ2-3
d_gene: TRBD2
abundance: -

CDR3nt: TGTGCCAGCAGTTTAGTCGGAGGGATCTTCATGAACACTGAAGCTTTCTTT
CDR3aa: CASSLVGGIFMNTEAFF
v_gene: TRBV27
j_gene: TRBJ1-1
d_gene: -
abundance: -

CDR3nt: TGTGCCAGCAGCTCGGGACAGGGGGGATACGAGCAGTACTTC
CDR3aa: CASSSGQGGYEQYF
v_gene: TRBV7-6
j_gene: TRBJ2-7
d_gene: TRBD1
abundance: once

CDR3nt: TGTGCCAGCAGTTTCTCAACGTCCGAAGAGACCCAGTACTTC
CDR3aa: CASSFSTSEETQYF
v_gene: TRBV27
j_gene: TRBJ2-5
d_gene: -
abundance: -

CDR3nt: TGTGCCAGCAGCTTCCGGGCCGCAAGTGACTATGGCTACACCTTC
CDR3aa: CASSFRAASDYGYTF
v_gene: TRBV7-8
j_gene: TRBJ1-2
d_gene: -
abundance: -

CDR3nt: TGTGCCAGCAGCTTAGGACTAGCGGGAGAGGTAGTCTACGAGCAGTACTTC
CDR3aa: CASSLGLAGEVVYEQYF
v_gene: TRBV7-8
j_gene: TRBJ2-7
d_gene: TRBD2
abundance: -

CDR3nt: TGTGCCATCAGTGGCGGGAGGGGGATCACCGGGGAGCTGTTTTTT
CDR3aa: CAISGGRGITGELFF
v_gene: TRBV10-3
j_gene: TRBJ2-2
d_gene: TRBD2
abundance: -

CDR3nt: TGTGCCAGCAGCCCACTGGCAGGTGCCTCTGAGCAGTTCTTC
CDR3aa: CASSPLAGASEQFF
v_gene: TRBV7-9
j_gene: TRBJ2-1
d_gene: -
abundance: -

CDR3nt: TGTGCCAGCAGCTTAGGGACTAGCGGATTCTACGAGCAGTACTTC
CDR3aa: CASSLGTSGFYEQYF
v_gene: TRBV11-2
j_gene: TRBJ2-7
d_gene: TRBD2
abundance: -

CDR3nt: TGTGCCAGCAGCACGGGACAACTGGAAAAACTGTTTTTT
CDR3aa: CASSTGQLEKLFF
v_gene: TRBV13
j_gene: TRBJ1-4
d_gene: -
abundance: few

CDR3nt: TGTGCCAGCAGCGAACACACGGGACGGGAAAGATACGAGCAGTACTTC
CDR3aa: CASSEHTGRERYEQYF
v_gene: TRBV7-9
j_gene: TRBJ2-7
d_gene: -
abundance: -

CDR3nt: TGTGCCAGCAGCTTCGGGACAGGGGGGTCACCCCTCCACTTT
CDR3aa: CASSFGTGGSPLHF
v_gene: TRBV11-2
j_gene: TRBJ1-6
d_gene: TRBD1
abundance: -

CDR3nt: TGTGCCAGCAGCGCAGCTAGCGGGTTCTATGATGATACGCAGTATTTT
CDR3aa: CASSAASGFYDDTQYF
v_gene: TRBV9
j_gene: TRBJ2-3
d_gene: TRBD2
abundance: -

CDR3nt: TGTGCCACCAGCAGAAGACCGATACCTTCCTACGAGCAGTACTTC
CDR3aa: CATSRRPIPSYEQYF
v_gene: TRBV15
j_gene: TRBJ2-7
d_gene: -
abundance: once

CDR3nt: TGTGCCAGCAGCGAGACAGAGAACACTGAAGCTTTCTTT
CDR3aa: CASSETENTEAFF
v_gene: TRBV28
j_gene: TRBJ1-1
d_gene: -
abundance: -

CDR3nt: TGTGCCAGCAGCATCATAGCGGCGGCGGGGAATGAGCAGTTCTTC
CDR3aa: CASSIIAAAGNEQFF
v_gene: TRBV7-6
j_gene: TRBJ2-1
d_gene: -
abundance: -

CDR3nt: TGTGCCAGCAGTATTAGCGGGAGAGGCGGGGAGCTGTTTTTT
CDR3aa: CASSISGRGGELFF
v_gene: TRBV28
j_gene: TRBJ2-2
d_gene: TRBD2
abundance: -

CDR3nt: TGTGCCAGCAGCTTAAGTCTAGCGGGAGGGCCGTGGGAGCAGTTCTTC
CDR3aa: CASSLSLAGGPWEQFF
v_gene: TRBV7-3
j_gene: TRBJ2-1
d_gene: TRBD2
abundance: -

CDR3nt: TGTGCCAGCAGCGGGGGGCAGGGCGACACCGGGGAGCTGTTTTTT
CDR3aa: CASSGGQGDTGELFF
v_gene: TRBV9
j_gene: TRBJ2-2
d_gene: -
abundance: -

CDR3nt: TGTGCCACCAGCTTACGGGCCCCCCCAGGCGGCGAGCAGTACTTC
CDR3aa: CATSLRAPPGGEQYF
v_gene: TRBV15
j_gene: TRBJ2-7
d_gene: -
abundance: once

CDR3nt: TGTGCCACCAGGGACAACCTGAACACTGAAGCTTTCTTT
CDR3aa: CATRDNLNTEAFF
v_gene: TRBV19
j_gene: TRBJ1-1
d_gene: -
abundance: few

CDR3nt: TGTGCTATCCCGAATGAAAACACCGGGGAGCTGTTTTTT
CDR3aa: CAIPNENTGELFF
v_gene: TRBV7-9
j_gene: TRBJ2-2
d_gene: -
abundance: -

CDR3nt: TGCGCCAGCAGTGATTCACAGAGAGCCTACGAGCAGTACTTC
CDR3aa: CASSDSQRAYEQYF
v_gene: TRBV23-1
j_gene: TRBJ2-7
d_gene: -
abundance: once

CDR3nt: TGTGCCAGCAGTGAAGCTTCGTTAGCGGGAGGTTACAATGAGCAGTTCTTC
CDR3aa: CASSEASLAGGYNEQFF
v_gene: TRBV2
j_gene: TRBJ2-1
d_gene: TRBD2
abundance: -

CDR3nt: TGCGCCAGCAGCCAAGAGCTAGTCGGAGGGGGCTTTTTTTCAGATACGCAGTATTTT
CDR3aa: CASSQELVGGGFFSDTQYF
v_gene: TRBV4-1
j_gene: TRBJ2-3
d_gene: -
abundance: -

CDR3nt: TGTGCCTGGATCAAGCGGGTCCGAAGCGCAGATACGCAGTATTTT
CDR3aa: CAWIKRVRSADTQYF
v_gene: TRBV30
j_gene: TRBJ2-3
d_gene: -
abundance: -

CDR3nt: TGTGCCACCAGCAGAGGTGTGGGGTCTGGGGCCAACGTCCTGACTTTC
CDR3aa: CATSRGVGSGANVLTF
v_gene: TRBV15
j_gene: TRBJ2-6
d_gene: -
abundance: -

CDR3nt: TGCGCCAGCAGCTTGTTAGTGGGAGGGCCTGACGAGCAGTACTTC
CDR3aa: CASSLLVGGPDEQYF
v_gene: TRBV5-1
j_gene: TRBJ2-7
d_gene: TRBD2
abundance: -

CDR3nt: TGTGCCAGCAGTGTACAGGGCCAACCCATTACCCAAGCTTTCTTT
CDR3aa: CASSVQGQPITQAFF
v_gene: TRBV28
j_gene: TRBJ1-1
d_gene: -
abundance: once

CDR3nt: TGTGCCAGCAGCGAAGGGGGGAGGGCCGGGTCAGATACGCAGTATTTT
CDR3aa: CASSEGGRAGSDTQYF
v_gene: TRBV9
j_gene: TRBJ2-3
d_gene: -
abundance: -

CDR3nt: TGTGCCAGCAGCACGGGCCCAGATCCCCCCGATACGCAGTATTTT
CDR3aa: CASSTGPDPPDTQYF
v_gene: TRBV7-9
j_gene: TRBJ2-3
d_gene: -
abundance: -

CDR3nt: TGTGCCAGCAGCCAAGTTCCCACCCTGGATTATAGCAATCAGCCCCAGCATTTT
CDR3aa: CASSQVPTLDYSNQPQHF
v_gene: TRBV4-2
j_gene: TRBJ1-5
d_gene: -
abundance: -

CDR3nt: TGTGCCACCAGCAGAGCAAATGCAGGGGCCCTCCACTTT
CDR3aa: CATSRANAGALHF
v_gene: TRBV15
j_gene: TRBJ1-6
d_gene: -
abundance: -

CDR3nt: TGCGCCAGCAGCCAAAATCGGGGGACTGGCGGGAAGGGGGAGCTGTTTTTT
CDR3aa: CASSQNRGTGGKGELFF
v_gene: TRBV4-1
j_gene: TRBJ2-2
d_gene: -
abundance: -

CDR3nt: TGTGCCACCACCCCCACTAGCGGGAGGAGGTCGACAGATACGCAGTATTTT
CDR3aa: CATTPTSGRRSTDTQYF
v_gene: TRBV28
j_gene: TRBJ2-3
d_gene: TRBD2
abundance: once

CDR3nt: TGTGCCAGCAGTGAATACAGCGGGACAGAGTACGAGCAGTACTTC
CDR3aa: CASSEYSGTEYEQYF
v_gene: TRBV25-1
j_gene: TRBJ2-7
d_gene: -
abundance: -

CDR3nt: TGCGCCAGCAGCTCAAGGTGGGCAACTAATGAAAAACTGTTTTTT
CDR3aa: CASSSRWATNEKLFF
v_gene: TRBV5-1
j_gene: TRBJ1-4
d_gene: -
abundance: once

CDR3nt: TGTGCCAGCAGCGTCGAGGGGTGGGGATACGAGCAGTACTTC
CDR3aa: CASSVEGWGYEQYF
v_gene: TRBV9
j_gene: TRBJ2-7
d_gene: -
abundance: -